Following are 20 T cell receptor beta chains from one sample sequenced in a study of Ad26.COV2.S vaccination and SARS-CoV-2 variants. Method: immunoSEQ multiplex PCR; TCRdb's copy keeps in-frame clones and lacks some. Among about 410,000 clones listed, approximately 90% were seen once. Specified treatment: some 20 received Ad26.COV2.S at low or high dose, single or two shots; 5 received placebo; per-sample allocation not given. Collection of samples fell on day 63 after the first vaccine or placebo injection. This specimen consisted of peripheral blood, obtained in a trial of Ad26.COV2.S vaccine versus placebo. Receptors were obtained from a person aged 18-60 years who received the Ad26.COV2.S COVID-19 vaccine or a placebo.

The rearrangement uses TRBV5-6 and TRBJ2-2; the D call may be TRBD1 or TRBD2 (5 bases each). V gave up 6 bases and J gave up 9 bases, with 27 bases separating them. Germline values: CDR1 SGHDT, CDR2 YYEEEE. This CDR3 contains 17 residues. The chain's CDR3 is CASTLTRPGPGRWELFF. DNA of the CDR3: TGTGCCAGCACACTGACCCGACCGGGACCGGGGCGCTGGGAGCTGTTTTTT.

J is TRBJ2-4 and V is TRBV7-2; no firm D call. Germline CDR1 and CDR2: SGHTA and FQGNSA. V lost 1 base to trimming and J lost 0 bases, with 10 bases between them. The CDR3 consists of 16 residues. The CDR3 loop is CASSLVGQLAKNIQYF. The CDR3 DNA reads TGTGCCAGCAGCTTAGTCGGTCAGTTAGCCAAAAACATTCAGTACTTC. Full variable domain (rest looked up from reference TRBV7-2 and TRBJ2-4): GAGVSQSPSNKVTEKGKDVELRCDPISGHTALYWYRQSLGQGLEFLIYFQGNSAPDKSGLPSDRFSAERTGGSVSTLTIQRTQQEDSAVYLCASSLVGQLAKNIQYFGAGTRLSVL.

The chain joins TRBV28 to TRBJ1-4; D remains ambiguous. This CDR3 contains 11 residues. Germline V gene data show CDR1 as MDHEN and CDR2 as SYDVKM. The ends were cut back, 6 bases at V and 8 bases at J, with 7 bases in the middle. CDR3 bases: TGTGCCAGCAGGTCTCGGGAAAAACTGTTTTTT. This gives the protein CASRSREKLFF.

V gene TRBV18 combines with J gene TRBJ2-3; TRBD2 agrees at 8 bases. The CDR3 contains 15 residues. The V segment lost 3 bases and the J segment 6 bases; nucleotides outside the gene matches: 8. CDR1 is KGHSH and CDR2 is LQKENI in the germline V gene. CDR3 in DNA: TGTGCCAGCTCACCCTCCGGCAGCGGGAGTGATACGCAGTATTTT. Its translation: CASSPSGSGSDTQYF.

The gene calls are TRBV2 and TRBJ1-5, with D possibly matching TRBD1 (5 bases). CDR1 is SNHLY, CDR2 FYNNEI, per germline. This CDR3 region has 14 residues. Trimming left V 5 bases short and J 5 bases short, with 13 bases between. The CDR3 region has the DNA TGTGCCAGCAGTAGCCGGGGGGGGGATCAGCCCCAGCATTTT. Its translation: CASSSRGGDQPQHF.

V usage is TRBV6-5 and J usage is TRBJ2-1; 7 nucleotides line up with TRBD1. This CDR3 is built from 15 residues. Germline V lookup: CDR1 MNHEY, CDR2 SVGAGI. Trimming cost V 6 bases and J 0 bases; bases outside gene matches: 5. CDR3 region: CASSVTGTSYNEQFF. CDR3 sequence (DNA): TGTGCCAGCAGCGTGACAGGGACCTCCTACAATGAGCAGTTCTTC.

The chain's CDR3 is CASSLTGNSYEQYF. The CDR3 region has the DNA TGCGCCAGCAGCCTGACAGGGAACTCCTACGAGCAGTACTTC. V is TRBV5-1 and J is TRBJ2-7; TRBD1 matches 7 bases. Per germline, CDR1 SGHRS and CDR2 YFSETQ. V lost 4 bases to trimming and J lost 0 bases; unmatched junction nucleotides: 4. The CDR3 contains 14 residues.

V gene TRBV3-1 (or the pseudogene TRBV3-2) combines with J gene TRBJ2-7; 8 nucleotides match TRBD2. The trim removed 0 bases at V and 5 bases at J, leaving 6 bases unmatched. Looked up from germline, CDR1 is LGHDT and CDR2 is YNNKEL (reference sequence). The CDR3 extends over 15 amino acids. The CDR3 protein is CASSQDPGGPNEQYF. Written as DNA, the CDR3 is TGTGCCAGCAGCCAAGATCCGGGAGGGCCCAACGAGCAGTACTTC.

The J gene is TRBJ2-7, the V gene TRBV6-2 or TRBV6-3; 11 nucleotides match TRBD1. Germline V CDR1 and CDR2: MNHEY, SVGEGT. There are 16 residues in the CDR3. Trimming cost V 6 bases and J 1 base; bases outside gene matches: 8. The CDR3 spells CASSKDRGQGSYEQYF. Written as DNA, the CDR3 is TGTGCCAGCAGCAAGGACAGGGGGCAGGGATCCTACGAGCAGTACTTC.

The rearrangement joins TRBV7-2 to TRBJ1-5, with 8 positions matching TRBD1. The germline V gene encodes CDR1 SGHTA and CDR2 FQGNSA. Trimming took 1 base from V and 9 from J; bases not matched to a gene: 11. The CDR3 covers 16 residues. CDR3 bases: TGTGCCAGCAGCTTAGAAGGACAGGGTAGGTCTCGGCCCCAGCATTTT. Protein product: CASSLEGQGRSRPQHF.

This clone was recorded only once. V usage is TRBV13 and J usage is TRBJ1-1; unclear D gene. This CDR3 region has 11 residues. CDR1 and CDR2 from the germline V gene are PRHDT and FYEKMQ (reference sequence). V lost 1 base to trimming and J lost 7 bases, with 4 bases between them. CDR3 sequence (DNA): TGTGCCAGCAGCTTAGCGGGTGAAGCTTTCTTT. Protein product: CASSLAGEAFF.

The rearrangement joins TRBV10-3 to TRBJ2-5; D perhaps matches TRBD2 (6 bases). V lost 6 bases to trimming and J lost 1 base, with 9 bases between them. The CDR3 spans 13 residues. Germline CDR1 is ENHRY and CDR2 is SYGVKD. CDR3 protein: CAIRAGGQETQYF. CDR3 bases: TGTGCCATCAGGGCCGGGGGCCAAGAGACCCAGTACTTC.

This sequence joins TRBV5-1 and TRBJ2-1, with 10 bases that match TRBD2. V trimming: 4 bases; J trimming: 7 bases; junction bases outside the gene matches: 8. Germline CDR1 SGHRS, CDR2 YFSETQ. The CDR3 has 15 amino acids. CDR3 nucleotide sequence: TGCGCCAGCAGCCCCAGCGGGAGGGCCGGGAATGAGCAGTTCTTC. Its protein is CASSPSGRAGNEQFF.

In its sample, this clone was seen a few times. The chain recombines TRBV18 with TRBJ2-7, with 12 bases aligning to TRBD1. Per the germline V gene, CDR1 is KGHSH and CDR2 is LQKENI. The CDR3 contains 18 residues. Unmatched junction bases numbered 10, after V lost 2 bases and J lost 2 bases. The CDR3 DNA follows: TGTGCCAGCTCACCATGGGGACAGGGGGCGAGCCTTCCCTACGAGCAGTACTTC. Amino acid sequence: CASSPWGQGASLPYEQYF. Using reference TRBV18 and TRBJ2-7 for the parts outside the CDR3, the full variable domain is NAGVMQNPRHLVRRRGQEARLRCSPMKGHSHVYWYRQLPEEGLKFMVYLQKENIIDESGMPKERFSAEFPKEGPSILRIQQVVRGDSAAYFCASSPWGQGASLPYEQYFGPGTRLTVT.

CDR3 sequence (DNA): TGTGCCAGCAGTGGCATGGGACAGATGAATGAAAAACTGTTTTTT. It is translated as CASSGMGQMNEKLFF. The J gene is TRBJ1-4, the V gene TRBV28; 7 bases map to TRBD1. Per the germline V gene, CDR1 is MDHEN and CDR2 is SYDVKM. V shed 5 bases, J shed 5 bases, and the junction held 8 bases outside the gene matches. This CDR3 spans 15 amino acids. Variable domain in full (rest from reference TRBV28 and TRBJ1-4): DVKVTQSSRYLVKRTGEKVFLECVQDMDHENMFWYRQDPGLGLRLIYFSYDVKMKEKGDIPEGYSVSREKKERFSLILESASTNQTSMYLCASSGMGQMNEKLFFGSGTQLSVL.

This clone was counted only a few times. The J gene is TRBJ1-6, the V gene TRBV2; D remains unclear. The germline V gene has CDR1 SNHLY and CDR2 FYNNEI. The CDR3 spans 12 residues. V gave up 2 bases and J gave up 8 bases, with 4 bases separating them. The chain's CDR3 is CASSERDSPLHF. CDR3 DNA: TGTGCCAGCAGTGAACGGGATTCACCCCTCCACTTT.

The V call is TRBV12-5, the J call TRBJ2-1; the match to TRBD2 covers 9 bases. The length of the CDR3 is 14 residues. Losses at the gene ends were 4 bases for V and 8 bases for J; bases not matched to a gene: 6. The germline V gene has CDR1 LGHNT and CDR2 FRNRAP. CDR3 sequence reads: CASGSRLADYEQFF. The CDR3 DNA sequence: TGTGCTAGTGGTTCACGACTAGCGGATTATGAGCAGTTCTTC.

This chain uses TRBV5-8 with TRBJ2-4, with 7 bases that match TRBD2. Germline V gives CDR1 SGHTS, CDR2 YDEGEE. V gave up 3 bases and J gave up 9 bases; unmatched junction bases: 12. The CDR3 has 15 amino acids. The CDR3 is CASSSLRAGEPIQYF. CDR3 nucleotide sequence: TGTGCCAGCAGCTCCCTGAGGGCGGGAGAGCCCATTCAGTACTTC.

CDR3 coding DNA: TGTGCCAGCAGGCCCCCCCGCGGGACGCCCTCCTACGAGCAGTACTTC. Translated, it gives CASRPPRGTPSYEQYF. The chain combines TRBV6-4 with TRBJ2-7; D possibly corresponds to TRBD2 (6 bases). The germline V gene encodes CDR1 MRHNA and CDR2 SNTAGT. The CDR3 contains 16 residues. V lost 6 bases and J 0 bases, leaving 18 bases between the germline ends.

CDR3 loop: CASSQPRGRKFF. DNA of the CDR3: TGTGCCAGCAGCCAACCTCGGGGGAGGAAGTTCTTC. This sequence joins TRBV7-2 and TRBJ2-1; TRBD2 is a possible D gene (6 bases). The germline V gene has CDR1 SGHTA and CDR2 FQGNSA. The CDR3 sequence is 12 residues long. Trimming stripped 5 bases from V and 14 bases from J, with 16 bases between.